This is a list of T cell receptor beta chains from one sample in a study of blood T cell repertoires in COVID-19. Produced via immunoSEQ multiplex PCR; TCRdb's table is partial and in-frame only. The table shows roughly 85,000 clones, with more than 80% occurring only once. Sequenced input: peripheral blood. The source of these receptors is a man aged 45-60 years with active or convalescent COVID-19. Both conserved end residues are trimmed from each CDR3. Fields, in order: V gene, CDR3 protein.

TRBV29-1 SGGGPEDSEQY
TRBV5-1 ASSVTGDSSTDTQY
TRBV11-2 ASSPRTENYSGNTIY
TRBV29-1 SVEERETQY
TRBV18 ASSPLTRDRGNEQY
TRBV2 ASSVGLLAGATETQY
TRBV11-3 ASSLGPGMSQY
TRBV19 ASSPRDRIYNEQF
TRBV2 ASRDRVESPLH
TRBV6-6 ASSYGEVGTAYEQY
TRBV30 AWSAREETQY
TRBV27 ASSPGTGEIYQPQH
TRBV19 ASSSPGQGLSNTEAF
TRBV6-5 ASSSRGEQF
TRBV6-1 ASSDPGGGRLNTEAF
TRBV20-1 SEKDSTEAF
TRBV7-2 ASSLVASGAYEQY
TRBV29-1 SDRDRDCTEAF
TRBV28 ASRAQGATDTQY
TRBV5-1 ASSSGLGPGGSPLH
TRBV21-1 ASLTGMNTEAF
TRBV10-3 AIKPSGQVLYEQY